Listed below are T cell receptor beta chains from one sample, sequenced in a study of cytomegalovirus exposure and HLA in healthy donors. Only in-frame clones appear in the TCRdb table, and some are missing; sequencing was by immunoSEQ multiplex PCR. The sample yields over 250,000 clones, just over 70% seen once. Sequenced input: PBMCs. All receptors come from a female donor in good health and CMV-seronegative. Both conserved end residues are trimmed from each CDR3. Each record gives: CDR3 protein, V gene, J gene.

CDR3aa: ASSLAGNTEAF; v_gene: TRBV5-4; j_gene: TRBJ1-1
CDR3aa: ASSLTLVSEQY; v_gene: TRBV27; j_gene: TRBJ2-7
CDR3aa: ASSLGQGSNEQF; v_gene: TRBV10-1; j_gene: TRBJ2-1
CDR3aa: ASSPQGHPSSGNTIY; v_gene: TRBV7-7; j_gene: TRBJ1-3
CDR3aa: AWRTPLAGVYEQY; v_gene: TRBV30; j_gene: TRBJ2-7
CDR3aa: ASSPGTGTYEQY; v_gene: TRBV5-1; j_gene: TRBJ2-7
CDR3aa: ASSPSSPGGEKLF; v_gene: TRBV6-5; j_gene: TRBJ1-4
CDR3aa: ASSPSGPFSGGTEAF; v_gene: TRBV9; j_gene: TRBJ1-1
CDR3aa: ASSLTGTSGRNTQY; v_gene: TRBV5-1; j_gene: TRBJ2-3
CDR3aa: SAGGLNIQY; v_gene: TRBV20-1; j_gene: TRBJ2-4
CDR3aa: ATSRDQTVGVGPNYGYT; v_gene: TRBV15; j_gene: TRBJ1-2
CDR3aa: ASSYSKSSGRYEQY; v_gene: TRBV6-5; j_gene: TRBJ2-7
CDR3aa: ASSDRVAGVHEQY; v_gene: TRBV10-1; j_gene: TRBJ2-7
CDR3aa: ASSAGYTGELF; v_gene: TRBV28; j_gene: TRBJ2-2
CDR3aa: ASSLRGPMNTEAF; v_gene: TRBV5-1; j_gene: TRBJ1-1
CDR3aa: ASSSGLAEYEQY; v_gene: TRBV5-6; j_gene: TRBJ2-7
CDR3aa: ASSHPRGANTEAF; v_gene: TRBV11-1; j_gene: TRBJ1-1
CDR3aa: ASNPTGVGETQY; v_gene: TRBV21-1; j_gene: TRBJ2-5